These T cell receptor beta chains were read from a single sample in a study of T cell responses to AZD1222 COVID-19 vaccine. Repertoires were generated with immunoSEQ multiplex PCR, while TCRdb's copy carries only in-frame clones and drops some. The sample shows 65,000 to 95,000 clones, 80% to 90% of them seen only once. Material: peripheral blood, obtained 28 days after the second AZD1222 dose. These receptors all come from an adult who received the AZD1222 COVID-19 vaccine. Both conserved end residues are part of each CDR3. Fields, in order: V gene, J gene, D gene, clone size, CDR3 protein, CDR3 DNA. A D gene is named only where the DNA matches it firmly. Part of the rows lack a size; the others show once, few, many or a class for expanded clones.

TRBV6-5	TRBJ2-7	-	-	CASSYRGAYEQYF	TGTGCCAGCAGTTACAGGGGAGCCTACGAGCAGTACTTC
TRBV4-1	TRBJ1-4	-	-	CASSPWSWGGTTNEKLFF	TGCGCCAGCAGCCCCTGGTCGTGGGGAGGGACAACTAATGAAAAACTGTTTTTT
TRBV5-4	TRBJ1-2	TRBD1	-	CASSLKTGTGVRYGYTF	TGTGCCAGCAGCTTGAAGACCGGGACAGGGGTTAGGTATGGCTACACCTTC
TRBV18	TRBJ2-7	TRBD1	-	CASSPYRIGQGFSYEQYF	TGTGCCAGCTCACCATACAGAATTGGACAGGGATTTTCTTACGAGCAGTACTTC
TRBV28	TRBJ1-6	TRBD1	-	CASGREGARSPLHF	TGTGCCAGTGGTCGGGAGGGGGCAAGGTCACCCCTCCACTTT
TRBV6-2/TRBV6-3	TRBJ1-6	-	-	CASSYEGGYNSPLHF	TGTGCCAGCAGTTACGAGGGAGGGTATAATTCACCCCTCCACTTT
TRBV7-2	TRBJ2-7	-	-	CASSLMRQGGYEQYF	TGTGCCAGCAGCTTAATGCGACAGGGAGGGTACGAGCAGTACTTC
TRBV12-3/TRBV12-4	TRBJ1-1	-	-	CASSPRPGGKAFF	TGTGCCAGCAGCCCCCGGCCGGGAGGAAAGGCTTTCTTT
TRBV28	TRBJ2-5	-	few	CASSLWLPTETQYF	TGTGCCAGCAGTTTATGGTTGCCTACCGAGACCCAGTACTTC
TRBV19	TRBJ1-5	TRBD1	few	CASSLQGFKPQHF	TGTGCCAGTAGTCTACAGGGGTTTAAGCCCCAGCATTTT